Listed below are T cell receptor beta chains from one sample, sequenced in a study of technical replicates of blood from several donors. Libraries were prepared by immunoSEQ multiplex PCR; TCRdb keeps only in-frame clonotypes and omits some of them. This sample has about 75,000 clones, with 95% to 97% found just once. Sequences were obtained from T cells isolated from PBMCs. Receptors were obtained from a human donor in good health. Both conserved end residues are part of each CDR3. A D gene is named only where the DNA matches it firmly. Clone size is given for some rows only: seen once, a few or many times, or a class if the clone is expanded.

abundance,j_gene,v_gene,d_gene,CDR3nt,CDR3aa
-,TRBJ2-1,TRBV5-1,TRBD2,TGCGCCAGCAGTTCCGGGACTAGCGGGTCCTACAATGAGCAGTTCTTC,CASSSGTSGSYNEQFF
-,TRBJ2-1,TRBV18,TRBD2,TGTGCCAGCTCATCTCTAGCGGTAACCTACAATGAGCAGTTCTTC,CASSSLAVTYNEQFF
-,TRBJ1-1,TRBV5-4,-,TGTGCCAGCAGCCCTGGGGGGATAAGGGACACTGAAGCTTTCTTT,CASSPGGIRDTEAFF
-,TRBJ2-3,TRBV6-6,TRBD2,TGTGCCAGCAGTTACAGTCGGGAGGGCCAGTCAGATACGCAGTATTTT,CASSYSREGQSDTQYF
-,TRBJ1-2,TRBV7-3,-,TGTGCCAGCAGCTCCGTAGACAGCAACTATGGCTACACCTTC,CASSSVDSNYGYTF
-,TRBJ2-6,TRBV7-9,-,TGTGCCAGCAGCCCTAGGATGTCTGGGGCCAACGTCCTGACTTTC,CASSPRMSGANVLTF
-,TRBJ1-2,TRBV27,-,TGTGCCAGCAGTCCGACAGGAGAAACCTATGGCTACACCTTC,CASSPTGETYGYTF
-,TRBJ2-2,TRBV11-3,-,TGTGCCAGCAGGCAGACAGGGGAGCTGTTTTTT,CASRQTGELFF
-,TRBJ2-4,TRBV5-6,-,TGTGCCAGCAGCTTGACCTCGACAGTAGCCAAAAACATTCAGTACTTC,CASSLTSTVAKNIQYF
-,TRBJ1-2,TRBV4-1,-,TGCGCCAGCAGCCTACCGACAGCCAAGAACTATGGCTACACCTTC,CASSLPTAKNYGYTF
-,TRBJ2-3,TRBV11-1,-,TGTGCCAGCACCTATAACCCGTCTAACACAGATACGCAGTATTTT,CASTYNPSNTDTQYF
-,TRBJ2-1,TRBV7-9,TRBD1,TGTGCCAGCAGCCCCCGACAGGGGGCAGCCTACAATGAGCAGTTCTTC,CASSPRQGAAYNEQFF
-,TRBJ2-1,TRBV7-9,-,TGTGCCAGCAGACAAATTTCTAGCTTCAATGAGCAGTTCTTC,CASRQISSFNEQFF
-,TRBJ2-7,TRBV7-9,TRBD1,TGTGCCAGCAGCGGTGACAGGGGGCGCCGCTCCTACGAGCAGTACTTC,CASSGDRGRRSYEQYF
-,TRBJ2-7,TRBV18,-,TGTGCCAGCTCACCCGCCTACGAGCAGTACTTC,CASSPAYEQYF
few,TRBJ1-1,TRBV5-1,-,TGCGCCAGCAGCCCGGTAGGGGGTATGAACACTGAAGCTTTCTTT,CASSPVGGMNTEAFF
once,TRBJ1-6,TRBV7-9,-,TGTGCCAGCAGCTTAGCCTCTAACAGGGCCTCACCCCTCCACTTT,CASSLASNRASPLHF
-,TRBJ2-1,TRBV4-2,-,TGTGCCAGCAGCCAAGCGGATACTAGGCCCTCAGTCAATGAGCAGTTCTTC,CASSQADTRPSVNEQFF
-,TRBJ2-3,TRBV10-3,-,TGTGCCATCAGGAAGACAGGTGGCACAGATACGCAGTATTTT,CAIRKTGGTDTQYF
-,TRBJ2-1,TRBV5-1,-,TGCGCCAGCAGTCCCAGGCAAGCAATAGGGGTGTACAATGAGCAGTTCTTC,CASSPRQAIGVYNEQFF
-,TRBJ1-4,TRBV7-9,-,TGTGCCAGCAGCTTGAGGGGGGAAAAACTGTTTTTT,CASSLRGEKLFF
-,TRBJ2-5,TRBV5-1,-,TGCGCCAGCAGTTCCGGGACATCAAACCAAGAGACCCAGTACTTC,CASSSGTSNQETQYF
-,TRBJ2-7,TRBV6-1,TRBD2,TGTGCCAGCTCCAGCGGGAGGGGGACCTACGAGCAGTACTTC,CASSSGRGTYEQYF
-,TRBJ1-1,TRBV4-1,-,TGCGCCAGCAGCCCAACCCGGACAGAAGAAGCTTTCTTT,CASSPTRTEEAFF
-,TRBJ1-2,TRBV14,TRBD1,TGTGCCAGCAGCCAAGATCTCGGGACAGGAAATCTTTATGGCTACACCTTC,CASSQDLGTGNLYGYTF
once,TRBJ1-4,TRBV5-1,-,TGCGCCAGCAGCCGGACAGTGAATGAAAAACTGTTTTTT,CASSRTVNEKLFF
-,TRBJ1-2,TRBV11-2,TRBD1,TGTGCCAGCAGCGGATATGGGACAGGGAGCGGCTACACCTTC,CASSGYGTGSGYTF
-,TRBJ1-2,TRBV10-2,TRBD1,TGCGCCAGCAGTGAATGGGACAGGGGTCATTCCCAGGGGGATGGCTACACCTTC,CASSEWDRGHSQGDGYTF
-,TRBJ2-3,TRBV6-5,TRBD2,TGTGCCAGCAGCCCAAGCGGGGAAGATACGCAGTATTTT,CASSPSGEDTQYF
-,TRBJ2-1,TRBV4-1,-,TGCGCCAGCAGCCCGACCCAGGGAAATTTCTACAATGAGCAGTTCTTC,CASSPTQGNFYNEQFF
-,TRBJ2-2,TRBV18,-,TGTGCCAGCTCTCGCCCAGGGGCCGGGGAGCTGTTTTTT,CASSRPGAGELFF
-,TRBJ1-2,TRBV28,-,TGTGCCAGCAGTTTTTTGGGGGCGCGAGGCTACACCTTC,CASSFLGARGYTF
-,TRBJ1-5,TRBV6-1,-,TGTGCCAGCAGGGTTTGGACAGATAGCAATCAGCCCCAGCATTTT,CASRVWTDSNQPQHF
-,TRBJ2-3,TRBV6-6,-,TGTGCCAGCAGTTACTCACCGGGCACAGATACGCAGTATTTT,CASSYSPGTDTQYF
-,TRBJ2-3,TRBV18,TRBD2,TGTGCCAGCTCACCACGAGGTTCAAGACTAGCGGATACAGATACGCAGTATTTT,CASSPRGSRLADTDTQYF
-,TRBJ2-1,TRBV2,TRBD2,TGTGCCAGCAGCTGGATAGCGGGAGATGATGAGCAGTTCTTC,CASSWIAGDDEQFF
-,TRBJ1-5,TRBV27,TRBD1,TGTGCCAGCAGTCCAGGGGGAGCGGTTCAGCCCCAGCATTTT,CASSPGGAVQPQHF
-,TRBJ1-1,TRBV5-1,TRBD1,TGCGCCAGCAGCTCACAGGGGACTGAAGCTTTCTTT,CASSSQGTEAFF
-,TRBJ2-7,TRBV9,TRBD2,TGTGCCAGCAGCGTAGCCGGGACTAGCCCCTACGAGCAGTACTTC,CASSVAGTSPYEQYF
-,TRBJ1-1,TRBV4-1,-,TGCGCCAGCAGCCTCAAGAGTCAGCATCGGACACATTCGGATAACACTGAAGCTTTCTTT,CASSLKSQHRTHSDNTEAFF
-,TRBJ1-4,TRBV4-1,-,TGCGCCAGCAGCCAAGTAGGAGAAACAACTAATGAAAAACTGTTTTTT,CASSQVGETTNEKLFF
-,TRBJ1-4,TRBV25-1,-,TGTGCCAGCAGTGAACCCAGGGCCGGCGATGAAAAACTGTTTTTT,CASSEPRAGDEKLFF
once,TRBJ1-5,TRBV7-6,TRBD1,TGTGCCAGCAGCTTAGGTCCAGGGGGCGCGAGCAATCAGCCCCAGCATTTT,CASSLGPGGASNQPQHF
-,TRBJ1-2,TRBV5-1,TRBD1,TGCGCCAGCAGCCTCGGGGGTGCACAGGGGGCTTATGGCTACACCTTC,CASSLGGAQGAYGYTF
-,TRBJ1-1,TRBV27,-,TGTGCCAGCAGTTTATCGGGGCCGAACACTGAAGCTTTCTTT,CASSLSGPNTEAFF
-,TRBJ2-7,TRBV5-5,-,TGTGCCAGCAGCTTGGACGTCAGATTAGCGCCCTACGAGCAGTACTTC,CASSLDVRLAPYEQYF
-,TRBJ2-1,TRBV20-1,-,TGCAGTGCTAGAGAGGCCAATGAGCAGTTCTTC,CSAREANEQFF